The present T cell receptor (beta chain) was sequenced within a study of blood T cells in healthy people across ages. Study-level points and caveats: Per-million-T-cell TCR beta diversity fell roughly linearly with age.

In the case of this clonotype: The antigen is not known.

The second PCR ran roughly 6 to 11 cycles with a sample-barcoded 5' primer and J-beta primers. With 12 random nucleotides, a template-switch adaptor tagged each individual cDNA molecule. TCRdb re-called the 5' RACE reads with MiXCR, one entry per CDR3 protein. The repertoire holds fewer than 2,000,000 distinct CDR3 sequences, around 42% seen once, with 23% in the top ten. In terms of origin and age, donors were healthy Caucasian individuals from Russia aged roughly 6 to 95. At least 5.5 micrograms of total RNA were extracted per sample. The sequence derives from a human donor in good health. Sample: blood.

CDR3 in amino acids: CASSQEVRTPEGNQPQHF. The DNA of the CDR3 is TGTGCCAGCAGCCAAGAAGTTAGGACCCCTGAGGGCAATCAGCCCCAGCATTTT. The chain combines TRBV14 with TRBJ1-5; D not certain. The CDR3 has 18 residues. V dropped 0 bases and J dropped 2 bases, with 17 bases sitting between them. Germline V gene data show CDR1 as SGHDN and CDR2 as FVKESK. Full variable domain (outside the CDR3, taken from reference TRBV14 and TRBJ1-5): EAGVTQFPSHSVIEKGQTVTLRCDPISGHDNLYWYRRVMGKEIKFLLHFVKESKQDESGMPNNRFLAERTGGTYSTLKVQPAELEDSGVYFCASSQEVRTPEGNQPQHFGDGTRLSIL.